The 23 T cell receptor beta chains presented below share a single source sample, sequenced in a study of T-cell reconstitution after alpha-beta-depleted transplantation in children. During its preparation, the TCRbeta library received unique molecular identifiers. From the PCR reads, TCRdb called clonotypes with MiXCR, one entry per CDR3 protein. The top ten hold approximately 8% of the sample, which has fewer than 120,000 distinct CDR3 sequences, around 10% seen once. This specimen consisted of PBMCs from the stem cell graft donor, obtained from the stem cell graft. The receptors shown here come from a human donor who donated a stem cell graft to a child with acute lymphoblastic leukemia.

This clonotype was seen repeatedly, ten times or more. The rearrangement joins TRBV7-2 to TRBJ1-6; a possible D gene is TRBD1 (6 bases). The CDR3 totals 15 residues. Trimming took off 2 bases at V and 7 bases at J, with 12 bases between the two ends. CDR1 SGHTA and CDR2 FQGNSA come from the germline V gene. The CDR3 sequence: CASSLMGALNSPLHF. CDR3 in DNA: TGTGCCAGCAGCTTAATGGGGGCACTGAATTCACCCCTCCACTTT.

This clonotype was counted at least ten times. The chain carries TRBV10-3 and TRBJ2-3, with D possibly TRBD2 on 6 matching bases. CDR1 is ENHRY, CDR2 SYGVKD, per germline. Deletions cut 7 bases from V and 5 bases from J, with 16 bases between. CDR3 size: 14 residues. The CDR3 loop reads CAITVAGQIDTQYF. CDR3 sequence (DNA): TGTGCCATCACCGTCGCGGGGCAGATAGATACGCAGTATTTT.

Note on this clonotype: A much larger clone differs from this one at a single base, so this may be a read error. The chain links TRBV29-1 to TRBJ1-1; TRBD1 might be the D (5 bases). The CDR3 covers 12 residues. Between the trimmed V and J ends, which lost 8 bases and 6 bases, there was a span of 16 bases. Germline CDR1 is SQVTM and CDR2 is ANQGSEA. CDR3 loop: CSINRCSAEAFF. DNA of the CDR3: TGCAGCATCAACAGGTGCAGTGCTGAAGCTTTCTTT. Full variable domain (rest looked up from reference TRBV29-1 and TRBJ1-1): SAVISQKPSRDICQRGTSLTIQCQVDSQVTMMFWYRQQPGQSLTLIATANQGSEATYESGFVIDKFPISRPNLTFSTLTVSNMSPEDSSIYLCSINRCSAEAFFGQGTRLTVV.

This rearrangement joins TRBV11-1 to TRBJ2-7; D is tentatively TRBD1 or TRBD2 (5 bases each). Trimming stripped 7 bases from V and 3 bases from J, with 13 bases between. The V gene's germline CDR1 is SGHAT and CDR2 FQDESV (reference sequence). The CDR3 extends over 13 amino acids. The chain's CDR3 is CASTRDRDYEQYF. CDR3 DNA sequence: TGTGCCAGCACCCGGGACCGAGACTACGAGCAGTACTTC.

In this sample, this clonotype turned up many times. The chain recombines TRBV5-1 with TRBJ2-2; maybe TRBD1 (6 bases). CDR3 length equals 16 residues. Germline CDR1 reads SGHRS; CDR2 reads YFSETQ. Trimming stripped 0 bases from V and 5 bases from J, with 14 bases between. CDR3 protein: CASSLGTARGTGELFF. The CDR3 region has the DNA TGCGCCAGCAGCTTGGGGACAGCAAGGGGGACCGGGGAGCTGTTTTTT.

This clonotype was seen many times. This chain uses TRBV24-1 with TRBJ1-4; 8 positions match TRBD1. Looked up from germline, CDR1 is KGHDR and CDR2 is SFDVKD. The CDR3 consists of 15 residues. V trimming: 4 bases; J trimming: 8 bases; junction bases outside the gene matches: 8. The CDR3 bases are TGTGCCACCAGTGACTCAGGGGGCACTGGAGAAAAACTGTTTTTT. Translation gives CATSDSGGTGEKLFF.

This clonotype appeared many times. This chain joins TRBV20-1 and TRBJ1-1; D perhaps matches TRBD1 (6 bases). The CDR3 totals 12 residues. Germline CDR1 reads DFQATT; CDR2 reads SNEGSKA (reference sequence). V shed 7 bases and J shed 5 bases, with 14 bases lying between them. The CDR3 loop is CSVKGGGTEAFF. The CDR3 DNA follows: TGCAGTGTTAAGGGGGGGGGGACTGAAGCTTTCTTT.

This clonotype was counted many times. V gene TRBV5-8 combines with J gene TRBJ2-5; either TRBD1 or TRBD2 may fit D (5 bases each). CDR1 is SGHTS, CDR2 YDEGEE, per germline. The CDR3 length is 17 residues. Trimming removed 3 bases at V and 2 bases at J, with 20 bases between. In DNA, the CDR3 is TGTGCCAGCAGCTCAAGATTGGGGACCTTCCTACAAGAGACCCAGTACTTC. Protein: CASSSRLGTFLQETQYF.

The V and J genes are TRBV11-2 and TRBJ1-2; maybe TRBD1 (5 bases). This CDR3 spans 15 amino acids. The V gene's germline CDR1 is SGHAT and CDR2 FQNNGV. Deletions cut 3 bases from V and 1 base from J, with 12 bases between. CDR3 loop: CASSFYQGINYGYTF. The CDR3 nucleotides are TGTGCCAGCAGCTTCTATCAGGGTATTAACTATGGCTACACCTTC.

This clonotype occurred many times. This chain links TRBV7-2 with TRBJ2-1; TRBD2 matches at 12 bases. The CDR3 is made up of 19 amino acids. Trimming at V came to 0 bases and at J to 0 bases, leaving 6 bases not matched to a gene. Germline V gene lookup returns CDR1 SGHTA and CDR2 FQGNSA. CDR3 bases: TGTGCCAGCAGCTTAGCGCTAGCGGGAGGGGGGAGCTCCTACAATGAGCAGTTCTTC. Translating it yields CASSLALAGGGSSYNEQFF.

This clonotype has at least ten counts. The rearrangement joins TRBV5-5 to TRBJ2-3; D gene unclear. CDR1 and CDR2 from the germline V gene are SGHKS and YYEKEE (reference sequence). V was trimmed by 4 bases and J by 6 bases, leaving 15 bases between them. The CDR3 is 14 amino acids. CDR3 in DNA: TGTGCCAGCAGCCTGACCCCGAACCAGGATACGCAGTATTTT. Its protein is CASSLTPNQDTQYF. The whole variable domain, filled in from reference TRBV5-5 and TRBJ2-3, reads DAGVTQSPTHLIKTRGQQVTLRCSPISGHKSVSWYQQVLGQGPQFIFQYYEKEERGRGNFPDRFSARQFPNYSSELNVNALLLGDSALYLCASSLTPNQDTQYFGPGTRLTVL.

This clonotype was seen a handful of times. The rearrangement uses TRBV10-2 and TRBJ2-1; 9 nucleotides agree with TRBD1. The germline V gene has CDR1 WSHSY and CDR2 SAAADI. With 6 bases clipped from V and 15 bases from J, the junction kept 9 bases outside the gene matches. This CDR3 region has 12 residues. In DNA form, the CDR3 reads TGCGCCAGCAGGGACTGGGACAGGGCATCGTTCTTC. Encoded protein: CASRDWDRASFF.

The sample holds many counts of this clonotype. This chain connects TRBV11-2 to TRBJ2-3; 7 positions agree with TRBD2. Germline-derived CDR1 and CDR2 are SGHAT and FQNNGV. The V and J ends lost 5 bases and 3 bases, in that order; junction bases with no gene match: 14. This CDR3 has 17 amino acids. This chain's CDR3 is CASSPTGGRSMTDTQYF. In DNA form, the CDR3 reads TGTGCCAGCAGCCCGACGGGAGGTCGGTCCATGACAGATACGCAGTATTTT.

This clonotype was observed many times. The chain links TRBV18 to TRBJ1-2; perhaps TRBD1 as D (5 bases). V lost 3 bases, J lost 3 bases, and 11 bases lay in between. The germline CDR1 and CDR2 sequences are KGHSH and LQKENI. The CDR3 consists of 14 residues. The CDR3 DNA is TGTGCCAGCTCACCGCCGGGACCCGACTATGGCTACACCTTC. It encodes CASSPPGPDYGYTF.

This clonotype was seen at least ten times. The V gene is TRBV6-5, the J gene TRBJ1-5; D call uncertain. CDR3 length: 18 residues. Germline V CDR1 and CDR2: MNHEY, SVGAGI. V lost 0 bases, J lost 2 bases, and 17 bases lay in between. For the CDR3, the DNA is TGTGCCAGCAGTTACTCGAAGGCAGCTCCTTCCCGCAATCAGCCCCAGCATTTT. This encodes CASSYSKAAPSRNQPQHF.

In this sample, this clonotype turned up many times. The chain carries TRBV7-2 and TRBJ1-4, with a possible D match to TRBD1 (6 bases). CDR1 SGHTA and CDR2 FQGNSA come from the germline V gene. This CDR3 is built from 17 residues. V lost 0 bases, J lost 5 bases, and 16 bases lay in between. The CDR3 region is CASSLAWGGQPNEKLFF. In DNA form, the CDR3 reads TGTGCCAGCAGCTTAGCGTGGGGAGGACAGCCAAATGAAAAACTGTTTTTT.

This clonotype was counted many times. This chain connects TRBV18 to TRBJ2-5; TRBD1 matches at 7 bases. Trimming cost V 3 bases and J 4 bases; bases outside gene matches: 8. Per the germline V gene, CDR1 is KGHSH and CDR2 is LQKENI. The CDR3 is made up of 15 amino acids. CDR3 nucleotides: TGTGCCAGCTCACCTGGAGACAGGGTTGGAGAGACCCAGTACTTC. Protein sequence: CASSPGDRVGETQYF.

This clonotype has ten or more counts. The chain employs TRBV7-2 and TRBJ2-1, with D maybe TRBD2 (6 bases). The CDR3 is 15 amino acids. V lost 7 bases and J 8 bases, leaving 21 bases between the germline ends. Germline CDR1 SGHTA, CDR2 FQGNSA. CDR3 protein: CASIQGGVMRYEQFF. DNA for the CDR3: TGTGCCAGCATCCAGGGCGGGGTAATGAGGTATGAGCAGTTCTTC. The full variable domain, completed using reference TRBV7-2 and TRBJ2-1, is GAGVSQSPSNKVTEKGKDVELRCDPISGHTALYWYRQSLGQGLEFLIYFQGNSAPDKSGLPSDRFSAERTGGSVSTLTIQRTQQEDSAVYLCASIQGGVMRYEQFFGPGTRLTVL.

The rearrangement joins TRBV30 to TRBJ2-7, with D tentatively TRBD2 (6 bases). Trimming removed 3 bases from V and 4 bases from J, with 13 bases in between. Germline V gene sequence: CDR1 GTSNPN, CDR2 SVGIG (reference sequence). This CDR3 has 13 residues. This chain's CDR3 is CAWRYGTRYEQYF. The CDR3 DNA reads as TGTGCCTGGAGGTACGGGACTCGATACGAGCAGTACTTC. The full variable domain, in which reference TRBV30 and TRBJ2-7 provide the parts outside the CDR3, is SQTIHQWPATLVQPVGSPLSLECTVEGTSNPNLYWYRQAAGRGLQLLFYSVGIGQISSEVPQNLSASRPQDRQFILSSKKLLLSDSGFYLCAWRYGTRYEQYFGPGTRLTVT.

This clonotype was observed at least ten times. The chain's CDR3 is CASSQQRGAGKETQYF. CDR3 bases: TGCGCCAGCAGCCAACAACGAGGAGCGGGGAAAGAGACCCAGTACTTC. The rearrangement uses TRBV4-3 and TRBJ2-5; TRBD2 aligns across 7 bases. The CDR3 runs 16 residues. V shed 2 bases and J 3 bases; nucleotides not matched to a gene: 9. Germline assignment: CDR1 LGHNA and CDR2 YSLEER.

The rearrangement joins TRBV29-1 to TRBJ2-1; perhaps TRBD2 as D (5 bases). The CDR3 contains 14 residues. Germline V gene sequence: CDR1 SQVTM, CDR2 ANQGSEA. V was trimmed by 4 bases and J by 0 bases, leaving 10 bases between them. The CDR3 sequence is CSVVRVSSYNEQFF. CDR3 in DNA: TGCAGCGTTGTGCGGGTGAGCTCCTACAATGAGCAGTTCTTC.

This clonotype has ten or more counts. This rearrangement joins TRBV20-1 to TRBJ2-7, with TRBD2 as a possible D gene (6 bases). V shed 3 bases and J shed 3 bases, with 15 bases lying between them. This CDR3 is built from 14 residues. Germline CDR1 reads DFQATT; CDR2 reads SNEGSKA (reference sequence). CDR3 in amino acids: CSASILFSGYEQYF. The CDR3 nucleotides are TGCAGTGCTAGCATCCTTTTTAGCGGCTACGAGCAGTACTTC.

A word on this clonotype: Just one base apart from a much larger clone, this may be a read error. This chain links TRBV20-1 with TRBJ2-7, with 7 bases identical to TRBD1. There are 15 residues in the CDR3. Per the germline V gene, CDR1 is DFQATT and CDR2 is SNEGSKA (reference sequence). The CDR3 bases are TGCAGTGCTAAGGCAGACAGGGTTGTGACCTACAAGCAGTACTTC. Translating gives CSAKADRVVTYKQYF.